The 5 T cell receptor beta chains below all came from one sample that was sequenced in a study of molecular identifiers for immune sequencing clone quantification. TCRdb re-called the PCR reads with MiXCR, one entry per CDR3 protein. The table records 88,000 or so distinct CDR3 sequences, over 20% of them present only once. Sequencing was done on a sample of naive CD8+ T cells from blood, with Jurkat cell RNA spiked in. Stated subset: FACS-sorted CD8+CD4-CCR7+CD45RA+ naive T cells. Receptor source: a human donor in good health. Some libraries in this study had Jurkat cell RNA spiked in.

Ten or more counts support this clonotype. CDR3 residues: CASSGGGANQPQHF. The CDR3 DNA sequence: TGTGCCAGCAGCGGAGGAGGGGCTAATCAGCCCCAGCATTTT. This chain connects TRBV6-2 or TRBV6-3 to TRBJ1-5; a weak D match, TRBD1 (5 bases). Germline V lookup: CDR1 MNHEY, CDR2 SVGEGT. This CDR3 region has 14 residues. V was clipped by 6 bases and J by 4 bases, with 13 bases between them.

With respect to this clonotype: A much larger clone sits a single nucleotide away, making a read error possible. The rearrangement joins TRBV20-1 to TRBJ2-7; D unclear. This CDR3 region has 13 residues. CDR1 is DFQATT and CDR2 is SNEGSKA in the germline V gene (reference sequence). DNA for the CDR3: TGCTGTGCACCCAATGGGGTCCGCTACGAGCAGTACTTC. As protein: CCAPNGVRYEQYF.

This chain joins TRBV19 and TRBJ1-1; D gene unclear. CDR3 length: 13 amino acids. Trimming left V 2 bases short and J 1 base short, with 5 bases between. Germline V gives CDR1 LNHDA, CDR2 SQIVND (reference sequence). Here the CDR3 DNA reads TGTGCCAGTAGTATATTCTGGAACACTGAAGCTTTCTTT. Its translation: CASSIFWNTEAFF.

This clonotype showed up just a few times. A much larger clone differs from this one at a single base, so this may be a read error. The V gene is TRBV29-1, the J gene TRBJ2-7; 8 bases are shared with TRBD2. CDR3 length: 15 residues. V was clipped by 3 bases and J by 0 bases; unmatched bases: 7. Germline CDR1 and CDR2: SQVTM and ANQGSEA. This CDR3 reads CSVEGTGGTSYEQYF. DNA of the CDR3: TGCAGCGTTGAGGGTACGGGAGGGACCTCCTACGAGCAGTACTTC.

This clonotype was found many times. V is TRBV19 and J is TRBJ1-1, with D hard to call. This CDR3 has 13 amino acids. Germline assignment: CDR1 LNHDA and CDR2 SQIVND (reference sequence). V shed 7 bases and J shed 0 bases, with 9 bases lying between them. The DNA for the CDR3 is TGTGCCAGTATTGGCAAGCTGAACACTGAAGCTTTCTTT. Translation: CASIGKLNTEAFF.